Shown below are 22 T cell receptor beta chains from a single sample sequenced in a study of tumor-infiltrating lymphocytes in primary liver carcinoma. A primer matching the constant region was used to make TCR beta cDNA from 450 to 500 ng of total RNA. ARM-PCR, slightly modified, supplied the TCR beta libraries through three nested multiplex PCR rounds. The first two PCR rounds, around 11 cycles each, used TRBV1-TRBV30 forward primers and a C-beta reverse primer. Each CDR3 protein gets one entry after TCRdb re-called the multiplex PCR reads with MiXCR. This table holds 300,000 to 350,000 distinct CDR3 sequences, around three fifths found once. Blood RNA came from unsorted whole blood; germline DNA was also extracted. Sequencing was done on a sample of peripheral blood. The receptors originated from a man between 40 and 49 years old with primary liver carcinoma and hepatitis B virus infection.

Regarding this clonotype: Germline is not matched at one junction end, which may reflect a read error. V gene TRBV6-5 combines with J gene TRBJ2-1; 9 bases fit TRBD2. The CDR3 consists of 15 residues. Germline V gives CDR1 MNHEY, CDR2 SVGAGI. Written as DNA, the CDR3 is TGTGCCAGCACTCTCAGCGGGAGGCGCTACAATGAGCAGTGCTTC. It translates to CASTLSGRRYNEQCF.

This clonotype was recorded a few times. This rearrangement joins TRBV5-6 to TRBJ1-5; no definite D call. CDR3 length: 16 residues. V gave up 0 bases and J gave up 4 bases, with 14 bases separating them. CDR1 and CDR2 (germline): SGHDT, YYEEEE. The CDR3 reads CASSLAQTGVNQPQHF. The CDR3 DNA sequence: TGTGCCAGCAGCTTGGCCCAGACGGGCGTTAATCAGCCCCAGCATTTT.

At least ten counts were recorded for this clonotype. The rearrangement joins TRBV6-2 or TRBV6-3 to TRBJ2-6, with D unresolved. The CDR3 runs 15 residues. V was pared by 5 bases and J by 2 bases, with 10 bases between. CDR1 is MNHEY, CDR2 SVGEGT, per germline. CDR3 region: CASSLRLPGANVLTF. CDR3 coding DNA: TGTGCCAGCAGTCTCCGGCTTCCTGGGGCCAACGTCCTGACTTTC.

V is TRBV30 and J is TRBJ2-3, with 9 bases aligning to TRBD1. CDR1 and CDR2 from the germline V gene are GTSNPN and SVGIG (reference sequence). With 6 bases clipped from V and 4 bases from J, the junction kept 5 bases outside the gene matches. The CDR3 is 13 amino acids. The CDR3: CACETGGADTQYF. CDR3 sequence (DNA): TGTGCCTGTGAGACAGGGGGAGCAGATACGCAGTATTTT.

A remark on this clonotype: This may be a read error, as it is one base from a much larger clone. The chain recombines TRBV12-3 or TRBV12-4 with TRBJ1-5, with D perhaps TRBD1 (5 bases). This CDR3 has 15 amino acids. The chain's CDR3 is CVSSLSSGGHQPQHF. CDR3 DNA: TGTGTCAGCAGTTTATCCTCTGGGGGTCATCAGCCCCAGCATTTT.

In its sample, this clonotype was seen once. This CDR3 is missing its conserved last phenylalanine or tryptophan, likely due to a read error. V gene TRBV6-2 or TRBV6-3 combines with J gene TRBJ2-1; D gene ambiguous. The CDR3 is 15 residues long. Germline V gene sequence: CDR1 MNHEY, CDR2 SVGEGT. In DNA form, the CDR3 reads TGTGACAGCAGTGAATCCCAGCGTCAGTCCAATGAGCAGTTCCTC. The encoded protein is CDSSESQRQSNEQFL.

This clonotype showed up many times. V is TRBV12-3 or TRBV12-4 and J is TRBJ2-2, with D uncertain. This CDR3 has 11 residues. V was clipped by 6 bases and J by 7 bases, with 6 bases between them. The CDR3 loop reads CASREYGELFF. Written as DNA, the CDR3 is TGTGCCAGCAGGGAATACGGGGAGCTGTTTTTT.

The sample holds one count of this clonotype. The J gene is TRBJ2-7, the V gene TRBV21-1; the table's D call of TRBD2 was not tested on the DNA. TRBV21-1 is flagged as a pseudogene. CDR3 length equals 18 residues. This CDR3 reads CASSKAEPFSREYHEQYF. CDR3 nucleotides: TGTGCCAGCAGCAAAGCGGAGCCGTTTTCGCGGGAGTACCACGAGCAGTACTTC.

This clonotype was found many times. This chain joins TRBV5-1 and TRBJ1-1; 8 bases are shared with TRBD1. V shed 4 bases and J 2 bases; nucleotides not matched to a gene: 4. Per the germline V gene, CDR1 is SGHRS and CDR2 is YFSETQ. The CDR3 runs 14 residues. This CDR3 reads CASSEGTGNTEAFF. The CDR3 nucleotides are TGCGCCAGCAGCGAGGGGACAGGAAACACTGAAGCTTTCTTT.

Worth noting for this clonotype: A read error may explain this, as a much larger clone is one base away. The rearrangement joins TRBV7-8 to TRBJ1-1, with D perhaps matching TRBD1 (5 bases). The V gene's germline CDR1 is SGHVS and CDR2 FQNEAQ. Trimming took off 3 bases at V and 1 base at J, with 21 bases between the two ends. This CDR3 is built from 18 residues. The CDR3 sequence is CASSFLNRRRSKNTEAFF. As DNA, the CDR3 is TGTGCCAGCAGCTTTTTGAACAGGCGAAGATCAAAGAACACTGAAGCTTTCTTT.

A word on this clonotype: A much more abundant neighbour one base away suggests this may be a read error. The chain couples TRBV4-1 to TRBJ1-6, with D perhaps TRBD1 (6 bases). This CDR3 has 15 amino acids. Germline assignment: CDR1 MGHRA and CDR2 YSYEKL. The DNA of the CDR3 is TGCGCCAGCAGCCGGAGGGAAGGGGGAGGCTCACCCGTCCACTTT. As protein: CASSRREGGGSPVHF.

CDR3 coding DNA: TGTGCCAGCAGGGTACAGGGGGCAATCTTGGAGCAGTACTTC. The encoded protein is CASRVQGAILEQYF. The chain employs TRBV11-2 and TRBJ2-7, with 9 nucleotides matching TRBD1. This CDR3 is 14 amino acids long. J lost 7 bases, V lost 6 bases, and 10 bases had no gene match. Germline CDR1 and CDR2: SGHAT and FQNNGV.

In regard to this clonotype: Germline is not matched at one junction end, which may reflect a read error. The chain couples TRBV11-2 to TRBJ2-3; 8 bases agree with TRBD2. CDR1 and CDR2 from the germline V gene are SGHAT and FQNNGV. The CDR3 runs to 17 residues. The CDR3 DNA reads as TGTACCAGCAGCTTAGATCAAAGACTAGCGACCACAGATACGCAGTATTTT. It codes for CTSSLDQRLATTDTQYF.

This clonotype was seen only a few times. Without the conserved terminal phenylalanine or tryptophan, this CDR3 likely stems from a read error. V is TRBV4-2 and J is TRBJ2-6; D is undetermined. This CDR3 has 17 amino acids. CDR1 LGHNA and CDR2 YNFKEQ come from the germline V gene. CDR3 sequence (DNA): TGCGCCAGCAGCCAAGATCTGGTGAATTCTGGGGCCAACGTCCTGACTCTC. As protein: CASSQDLVNSGANVLTL.

The rearrangement uses TRBV10-3 and TRBJ2-3; possible D gene TRBD2, 7 bases. Germline-derived CDR1 and CDR2 are ENHRY and SYGVKD. Trimming took off 6 bases at V and 5 bases at J, with 24 bases between the two ends. The CDR3 spans 17 residues. The CDR3 DNA reads TGTGCCATCAGAACCCCTGGACAGTCGGGAGGAGAAGATACGCAGTATTTT. Translating gives CAIRTPGQSGGEDTQYF.

The gene calls are TRBV6-6 and TRBJ1-1, with D unclear. The CDR3 contains 13 residues. V lost 7 bases to trimming and J lost 3 bases, with 12 bases between them. In germline, CDR1 is MNHNY, CDR2 SVGAGI (reference sequence). The CDR3 DNA follows: TGTGCCAGCACCCCCCGCAGAGACACTGAAGCTTTCTTT. It yields the protein CASTPRRDTEAFF.

The chain links TRBV11-2 to TRBJ2-7, with 8 bases fitting TRBD2. Trimming took 5 bases from V and 0 from J; bases not matched to a gene: 15. Germline lookup yields CDR1 SGHAT and CDR2 FQNNGV. The CDR3 has 18 residues. This CDR3 reads CASSHRTSRRAPSYEQYF. The CDR3 DNA follows: TGTGCCAGCAGCCATCGGACTAGCAGGAGGGCCCCCTCCTACGAGCAGTACTTC.

With regard to this clonotype: As the CDR3 is not closed by the conserved phenylalanine or tryptophan, this likely results from a read error. The DNA is omitted, as the CDR3 cannot be located on it reliably, and the CDR3 follows TCRdb's listing. The chain recombines TRBV6-2 or TRBV6-3 with TRBJ2-7. Germline V gives CDR1 MNHEY, CDR2 SVGEGT. Counting both end residues, the CDR3 totals 12 amino acids. Here the CDR3 reads CASGGSSYEQHS.

This clonotype appeared a single time. The junction and the germline gene differ at one end; a read error may be behind it. The chain employs TRBV12-3 or TRBV12-4 and TRBJ1-6; D not certain. CDR3 length equals 12 residues. The CDR3 DNA reads as TGTGCCAGCAGTTTTGGCAATTCACACCTCCACTTT. Its translation is CASSFGNSHLHF.

This chain connects TRBV30 to TRBJ1-1, with D perhaps TRBD1 (5 bases). The germline V gene has CDR1 GTSNPN and CDR2 SVGIG (reference sequence). This CDR3 comprises 14 residues. The V end was cut by 2 bases, the J end by 1 base, with 11 bases between. CDR3 protein: CAWSSIGGNTEAFF. The CDR3 region has the DNA TGTGCCTGGAGTAGTATTGGGGGGAACACTGAAGCTTTCTTT.

The sample holds one count of this clonotype. Mismatch with germline at one junction end may stem from a read error. This chain connects TRBV5-4 to TRBJ2-2; D is possibly TRBD1 or TRBD2 (5 bases each). Germline CDR1 is SGHNT and CDR2 is YYREEE (reference sequence). This CDR3 is 16 amino acids long. The CDR3 nucleotides are TGCGCCAGCGGCTTGGTTCCAGGGTCGAACACCGGGGAGCCGTTTTTT. This codes for CASGLVPGSNTGEPFF.

To note about this clonotype: It is likely a read error, because the conserved phenylalanine at the end of the CDR3 is missing. J is TRBJ1-5 and V is TRBV11-2, with D unclear. V lost 5 bases to trimming and J lost 6 bases, with 14 bases between them. The CDR3 extends over 14 amino acids. Looked up from germline, CDR1 is SGHAT and CDR2 is FQNNGV. The CDR3 nucleotides are TGTGCCAGCAGCCTCACAAGGTTGAGTCAGCCCCAGCATTTA. It translates to CASSLTRLSQPQHL.